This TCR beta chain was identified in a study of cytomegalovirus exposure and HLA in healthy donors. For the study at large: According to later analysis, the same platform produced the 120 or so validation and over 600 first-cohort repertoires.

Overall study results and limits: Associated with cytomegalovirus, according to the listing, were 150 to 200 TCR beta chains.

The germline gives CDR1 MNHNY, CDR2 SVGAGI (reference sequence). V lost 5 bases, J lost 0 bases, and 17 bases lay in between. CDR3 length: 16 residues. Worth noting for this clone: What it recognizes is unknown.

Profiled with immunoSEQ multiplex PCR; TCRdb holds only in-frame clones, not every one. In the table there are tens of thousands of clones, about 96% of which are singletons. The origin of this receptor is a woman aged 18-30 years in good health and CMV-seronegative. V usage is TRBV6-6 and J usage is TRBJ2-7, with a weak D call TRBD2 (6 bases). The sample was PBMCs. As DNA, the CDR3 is TGTGCCAGCAGTCGAAAAAGGGGACTCATCTCCTACGAGCAGTACTTC. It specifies CASSRKRGLISYEQYF.